The present TCR beta chain was sequenced within a study of cytomegalovirus exposure and HLA in healthy donors. PCR involved 60 Vbeta and 13 Jbeta primers. Some clones are missing from TCRdb's copy, which holds only in-frame ones; the method was immunoSEQ multiplex PCR. The sample includes under 200,000 clones, roughly nine tenths of them seen just once. As to this clone: Its antigen is unidentified.

Germline V CDR1 and CDR2: SGHRS, YFSETQ. The CDR3 totals 16 residues. Trimming pared 2 bases from V and 0 bases from J, leaving 14 bases between. Study outcomes and limitations: One variant, a missense change in DCLRE1C, was linked in a later analysis to TCR beta V- and J-gene trimming.

This TCR came from a woman between 25 and 40 years old in good health and CMV-seronegative. The chain has TRBV5-1 and TRBJ1-1, with D tentatively TRBD1 (5 bases). Sequencing used PBMCs. The CDR3 DNA is TGCGCCAGCAGCTTACTAACCGGGACTTTGAACACTGAAGCTTTCTTT. This codes for CASSLLTGTLNTEAFF.